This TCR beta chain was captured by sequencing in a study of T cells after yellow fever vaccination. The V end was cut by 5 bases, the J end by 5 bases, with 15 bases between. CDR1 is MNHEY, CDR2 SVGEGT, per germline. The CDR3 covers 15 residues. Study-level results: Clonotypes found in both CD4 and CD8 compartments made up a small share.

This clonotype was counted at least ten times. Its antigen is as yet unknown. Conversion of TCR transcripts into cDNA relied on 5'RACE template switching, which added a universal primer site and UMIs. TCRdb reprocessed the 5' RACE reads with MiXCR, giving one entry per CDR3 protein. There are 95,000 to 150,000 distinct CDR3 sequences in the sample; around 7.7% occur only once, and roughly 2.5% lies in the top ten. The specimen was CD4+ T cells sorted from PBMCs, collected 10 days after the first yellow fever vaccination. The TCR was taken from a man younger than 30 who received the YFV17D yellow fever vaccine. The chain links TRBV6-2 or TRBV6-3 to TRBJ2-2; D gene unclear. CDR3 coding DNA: TGTGCCAGCAGTACACATCCAAAGACAACCGGGGAGCTGTTTTTT. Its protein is CASSTHPKTTGELFF.